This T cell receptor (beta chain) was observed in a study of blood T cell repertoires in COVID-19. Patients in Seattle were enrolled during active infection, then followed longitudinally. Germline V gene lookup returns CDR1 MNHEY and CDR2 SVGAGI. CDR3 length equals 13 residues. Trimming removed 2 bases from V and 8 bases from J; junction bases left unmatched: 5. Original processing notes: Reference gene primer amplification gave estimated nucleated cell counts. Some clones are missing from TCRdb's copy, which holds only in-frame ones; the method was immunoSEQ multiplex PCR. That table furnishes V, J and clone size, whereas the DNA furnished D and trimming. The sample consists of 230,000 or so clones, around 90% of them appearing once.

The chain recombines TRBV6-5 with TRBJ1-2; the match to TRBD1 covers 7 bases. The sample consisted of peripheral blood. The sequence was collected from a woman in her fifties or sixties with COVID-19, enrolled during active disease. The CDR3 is CASSYPRGRGYTF. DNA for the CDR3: TGTGCCAGCAGTTACCCGAGGGGGCGGGGCTACACCTTC.